This entry lists 19 T cell receptor beta chains sequenced from one sample in a study of identical twins. TCRdb itself ran the 5' RACE reads through MiXCR, one entry per CDR3 protein. The sample has some 440,000 distinct CDR3 sequences, 24% seen once. This same sample was also part of a study on T cells expressing NK-cell markers.

Sequenced material: CD4+ T cells sorted from blood. Receptors originate from a woman under 30 in good health.

The rearrangement joins TRBV12-3 or TRBV12-4 to TRBJ2-4; no firm D call. The CDR3 contains 11 residues. Trimming stripped 11 bases from V and 6 bases from J, with 11 bases between. The CDR3 region has the DNA TGTGCCGCCGGCATTCGAAACATTCAGTACTTC. Translation gives CAAGIRNIQYF.

The rearrangement links TRBV15 to TRBJ2-2; TRBD1 agrees at 7 bases. The junction had 6 bases not matched to a gene; V was cut back by 7 bases and J by 1 base. This CDR3 region has 15 residues. Germline V gene sequence: CDR1 LNHNV, CDR2 YYDKDF (reference sequence). CDR3: CATKMGQQNTGELFF. The CDR3 DNA follows: TGTGCCACCAAGATGGGACAGCAGAACACCGGGGAGCTGTTTTTT. The complete variable domain, with remaining parts taken from reference TRBV15 and TRBJ2-2, reads DAMVIQNPRYQVTQFGKPVTLSCSQTLNHNVMYWYQQKSSQAPKLLFHYYDKDFNNEADTPDNFQSRRPNTSFCFLDIRSPGLGDTAMYLCATKMGQQNTGELFFGEGSRLTVL.

The chain couples TRBV7-9 to TRBJ1-2; no reliable D call. This CDR3 comprises 12 residues. Trimming shortened V by 2 bases and J by 5 bases, and 6 bases separated the two germline ends. Germline assignment: CDR1 SEHNR and CDR2 FQNEAQ (reference sequence). CDR3 DNA sequence: TGTGCCAGCAGCTTATCCCTGTATGGCTACACCTTC. Encoded protein: CASSLSLYGYTF.

The chain couples TRBV18 to TRBJ2-7; 10 positions match TRBD1. J gave up 0 bases and V 6 bases, and 5 bases lay outside the gene matches. The CDR3 loop spans 15 amino acids. CDR1 and CDR2 from the germline V gene are KGHSH and LQKENI. The CDR3: CASSLGTGDSYEQYF. DNA of the CDR3: TGTGCCAGCTCTCTCGGGACAGGGGACTCCTACGAGCAGTACTTC.

This clonotype was detected only a few times. This sequence joins TRBV20-1 and TRBJ2-1, with 9 bases identical to TRBD2. Germline V lookup: CDR1 DFQATT, CDR2 SNEGSKA (reference sequence). J was trimmed by 4 bases and V by 3 bases; bases with no gene match: 4. This CDR3 is built from 14 residues. As DNA, the CDR3 is TGCAGTGCTAGGGCTAGCGGGGTTTACAATGAGCAGTTCTTC. This sequence encodes CSARASGVYNEQFF.

This chain links TRBV5-1 with TRBJ2-2; no definite D call. Germline V gene data show CDR1 as SGHRS and CDR2 as YFSETQ. V was clipped by 1 base and J by 6 bases, with 7 bases between them. The CDR3 consists of 13 residues. The CDR3: CASSLTGAGELFF. The CDR3 DNA sequence: TGCGCCAGCAGCTTGACCGGAGCCGGGGAGCTGTTTTTT.

The chain employs TRBV19 and TRBJ1-2; TRBD1 matches 9 bases. CDR1 is LNHDA, CDR2 SQIVND, per germline (reference sequence). This CDR3 comprises 12 residues. V lost 8 bases to trimming and J lost 6 bases; unmatched junction nucleotides: 4. The CDR3 sequence is CASSDRGDGYTF. The CDR3 region has the DNA TGTGCCAGTTCGGACAGGGGCGATGGCTACACCTTC.

This clonotype was seen only a few times. The V and J genes are TRBV20-1 and TRBJ1-1; D is possibly TRBD1 (6 bases). The CDR3 is 13 amino acids. The germline V gene has CDR1 DFQATT and CDR2 SNEGSKA (reference sequence). The ends were cut back, 5 bases at V and 11 bases at J, with 21 bases in the middle. CDR3 residues: CSAQSLLGGRAFF. CDR3 coding DNA: TGCAGTGCTCAATCACTCCTGGGGGGCCGGGCTTTCTTT.

The gene calls are TRBV18 and TRBJ2-7, with D unclear. V was pared by 3 bases and J by 6 bases, with 15 bases between. The CDR3 contains 14 residues. Germline V gives CDR1 KGHSH, CDR2 LQKENI. CDR3 sequence: CASSPPRLTSEQYF. For the CDR3, the DNA is TGTGCCAGCTCACCCCCCCGTCTGACGAGCGAGCAGTACTTC.

This clonotype showed up many times. This chain joins TRBV19 and TRBJ1-5, with TRBD1 matching over 10 bases. The ends lost 6 bases at V and 6 bases at J; junction bases unmatched: 8. This CDR3 has 15 amino acids. CDR1 LNHDA and CDR2 SQIVND come from the germline V gene (reference sequence). CDR3 in DNA: TGTGCCAGTAGGGCGACAGGGGGCGGAATTCAGCCCCAGCATTTT. Protein product: CASRATGGGIQPQHF. Together with reference TRBV19 and TRBJ1-5, the CDR3 gives the full variable domain: DGGITQSPKYLFRKEGQNVTLSCEQNLNHDAMYWYRQDPGQGLRLIYYSQIVNDFQKGDIAEGYSVSREKKESFPLTVTSAQKNPTAFYLCASRATGGGIQPQHFGDGTRLSIL.

The rearrangement joins TRBV9 to TRBJ2-3; no reliable D call. Germline CDR1 and CDR2: SGDLS and YYNGEE. The CDR3 loop spans 15 amino acids. V lost 0 bases, J lost 0 bases, and 8 bases lay in between. The CDR3: CASSVADPSTDTQYF. The CDR3 coding sequence is TGTGCCAGCAGCGTAGCGGACCCTAGCACAGATACGCAGTATTTT.

There are a few counts of this clonotype. This chain uses TRBV5-1 with TRBJ1-1; no clear D gene. Germline CDR1 reads SGHRS; CDR2 reads YFSETQ. Trimming left V 2 bases short and J 6 bases short, with 14 bases between. CDR3 length: 14 amino acids. The CDR3 loop reads CASSFGVAGSEAFF. CDR3 in DNA: TGCGCCAGCAGCTTTGGCGTTGCAGGCTCTGAAGCTTTCTTT.

CDR3 bases: TGTGCCATCAGTGAGGGGAGACAGGACACAGATACGCAGTATTTT. This encodes CAISEGRQDTDTQYF. The rearrangement links TRBV10-3 to TRBJ2-3; perhaps TRBD1 as D (6 bases). CDR3 size: 15 residues. The germline V gene encodes CDR1 ENHRY and CDR2 SYGVKD. V shed 2 bases and J shed 2 bases, with 11 bases lying between them.

The chain has TRBV20-1 and TRBJ2-7; TRBD1 matches 7 bases. With 5 bases clipped from V and 4 bases from J, the junction kept 11 bases outside the gene matches. The CDR3 has 14 amino acids. The germline V gene encodes CDR1 DFQATT and CDR2 SNEGSKA (reference sequence). CDR3 nucleotides: TGCAGTGCTCTGCCACGGACAGGACTTTACGAGCAGTACTTC. Translated, it gives CSALPRTGLYEQYF.

This clonotype occurred a few times. The genes are TRBV15 and TRBJ1-5; D gene unclear. The CDR3 contains 12 residues. V dropped 0 bases and J dropped 7 bases, with 4 bases sitting between them. Germline V gene data show CDR1 as LNHNV and CDR2 as YYDKDF (reference sequence). The CDR3 is CATSRDFQPQHF. The DNA of the CDR3 is TGTGCCACCAGCAGAGATTTCCAGCCCCAGCATTTT. The variable domain in full, completed from reference TRBV15 and TRBJ1-5, reads DAMVIQNPRYQVTQFGKPVTLSCSQTLNHNVMYWYQQKSSQAPKLLFHYYDKDFNNEADTPDNFQSRRPNTSFCFLDIRSPGLGDTAMYLCATSRDFQPQHFGDGTRLSIL.

This clonotype has only a few counts. The rearrangement joins TRBV5-1 to TRBJ1-2; the D is unclear. The germline V and J ends were trimmed by 1 base and 2 bases, with 6 bases remaining between them. The CDR3 sequence is 13 residues long. Germline V gives CDR1 SGHRS, CDR2 YFSETQ. The CDR3: CASSLWVNYGYTF. The CDR3 nucleotides are TGCGCCAGCAGCTTGTGGGTCAACTATGGCTACACCTTC.

This clonotype was detected a few times. The CDR3 here is CASSLQTDYGYTF. The CDR3 DNA reads as TGTGCCAGCAGCCTCCAGACAGACTATGGCTACACCTTC. V is TRBV12-3 or TRBV12-4 and J is TRBJ1-2; a weak D match, TRBD1 (5 bases). The V end was cut by 6 bases, the J end by 3 bases, with 11 bases between. CDR3 size: 13 residues.

The table lists this clonotype with a few counts. In DNA form, the CDR3 reads TGTGCCAGCAGCTTAGGACCGGACTACGAGCAGTACTTC. This gives the protein CASSLGPDYEQYF. The gene calls are TRBV7-2 and TRBJ2-7; D unclear. Trimming pared 1 base from V and 3 bases from J, leaving 7 bases between. Germline loops: CDR1 SGHTA, CDR2 FQGNSA. The CDR3 length is 13 residues.

This clonotype was counted between two and nine times. The chain recombines TRBV5-6 with TRBJ2-1; D unresolved. With 7 bases removed from V and 10 bases from J, the gap between germline ends came to 36 bases. CDR3 size: 19 residues. Germline loops: CDR1 SGHDT, CDR2 YYEEEE. As DNA, the CDR3 is TGTGCCAGCGTCCACCTGCGCCGGAGTTCCAGCTCTAAGGTTGGGGAGCAGTTCTTC. This gives the protein CASVHLRRSSSSKVGEQFF.